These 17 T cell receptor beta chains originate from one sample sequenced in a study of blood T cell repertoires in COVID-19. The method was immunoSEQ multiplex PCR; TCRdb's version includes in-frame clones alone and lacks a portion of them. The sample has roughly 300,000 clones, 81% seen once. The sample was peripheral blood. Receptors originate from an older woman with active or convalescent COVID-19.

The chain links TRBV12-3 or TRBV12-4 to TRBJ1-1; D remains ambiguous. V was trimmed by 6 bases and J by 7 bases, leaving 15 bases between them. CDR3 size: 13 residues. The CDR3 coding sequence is TGTGCCAGCAGAATGACAACTCGGCATGAAGCTTTCTTT. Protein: CASRMTTRHEAFF.

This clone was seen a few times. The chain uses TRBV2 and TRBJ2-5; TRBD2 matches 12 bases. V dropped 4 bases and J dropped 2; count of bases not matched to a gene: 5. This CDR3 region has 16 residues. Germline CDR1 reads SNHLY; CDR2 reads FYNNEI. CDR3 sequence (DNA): TGTGCCAGCAGTGTCGGTCTAGCGGGGGGGCAAGAGACCCAGTACTTC. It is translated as CASSVGLAGGQETQYF.

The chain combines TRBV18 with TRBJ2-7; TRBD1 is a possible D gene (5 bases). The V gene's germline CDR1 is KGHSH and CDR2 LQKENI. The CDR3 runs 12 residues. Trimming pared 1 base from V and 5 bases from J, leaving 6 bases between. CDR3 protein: CASSPQGNEQYF. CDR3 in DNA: TGTGCCAGCTCACCACAGGGGAACGAGCAGTACTTC.

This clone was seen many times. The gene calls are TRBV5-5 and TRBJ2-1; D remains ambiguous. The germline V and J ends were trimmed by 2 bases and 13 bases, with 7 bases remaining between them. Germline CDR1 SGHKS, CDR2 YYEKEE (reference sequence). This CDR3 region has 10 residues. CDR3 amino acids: CASSLERQFF. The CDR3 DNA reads TGTGCCAGCAGCTTAGAGCGCCAGTTCTTC.

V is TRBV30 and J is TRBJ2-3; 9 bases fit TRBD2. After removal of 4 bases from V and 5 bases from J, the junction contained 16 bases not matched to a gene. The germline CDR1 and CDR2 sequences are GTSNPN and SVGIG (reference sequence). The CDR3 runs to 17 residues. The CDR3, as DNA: TGTGCCTGGAATAGCCAACACTACGGCGGGGGGGGAGATACGCAGTATTTT. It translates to CAWNSQHYGGGGDTQYF.

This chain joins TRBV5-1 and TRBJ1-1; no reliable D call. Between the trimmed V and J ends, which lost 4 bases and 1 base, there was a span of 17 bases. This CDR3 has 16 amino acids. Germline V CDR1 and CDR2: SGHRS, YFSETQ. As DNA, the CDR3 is TGCGCCAGCAGCGGGCGGGTTTGGAGTAAGAACACTGAAGCTTTCTTT. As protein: CASSGRVWSKNTEAFF. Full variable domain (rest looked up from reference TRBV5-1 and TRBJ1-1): KAGVTQTPRYLIKTRGQQVTLSCSPISGHRSVSWYQQTPGQGLQFLFEYFSETQRNKGNFPGRFSGRQFSNSRSEMNVSTLELGDSALYLCASSGRVWSKNTEAFFGQGTRLTVV.

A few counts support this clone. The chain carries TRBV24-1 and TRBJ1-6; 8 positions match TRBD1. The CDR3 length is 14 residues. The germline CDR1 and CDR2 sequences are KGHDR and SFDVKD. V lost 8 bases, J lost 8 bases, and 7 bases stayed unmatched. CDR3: CATTGQGRDSPLHF. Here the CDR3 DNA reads TGTGCCACCACAGGACAGGGTAGGGATTCACCCCTCCACTTT.

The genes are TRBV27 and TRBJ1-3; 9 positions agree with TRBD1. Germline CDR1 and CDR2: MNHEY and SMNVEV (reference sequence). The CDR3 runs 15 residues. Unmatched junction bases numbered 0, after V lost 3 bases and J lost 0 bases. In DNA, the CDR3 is TGTGCCAGCAGTTTGGACAGGGGCTCTGGAAACACCATATATTTT. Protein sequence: CASSLDRGSGNTIYF.

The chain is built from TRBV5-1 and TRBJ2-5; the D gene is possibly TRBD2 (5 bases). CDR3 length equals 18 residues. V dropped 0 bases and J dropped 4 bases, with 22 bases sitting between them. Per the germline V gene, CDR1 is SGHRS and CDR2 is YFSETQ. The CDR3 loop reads CASSLGRERGIRLETQYF. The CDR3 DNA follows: TGCGCCAGCAGCTTGGGACGTGAACGAGGGATCCGTCTAGAGACCCAGTACTTC.

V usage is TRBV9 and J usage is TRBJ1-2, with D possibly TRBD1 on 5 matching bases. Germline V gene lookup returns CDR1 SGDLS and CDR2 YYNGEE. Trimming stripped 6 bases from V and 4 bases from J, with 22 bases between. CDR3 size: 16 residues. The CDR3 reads CASTPAPLDSPYGYTF. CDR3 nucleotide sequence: TGTGCCAGCACCCCGGCCCCTTTAGACAGCCCCTATGGCTACACCTTC.

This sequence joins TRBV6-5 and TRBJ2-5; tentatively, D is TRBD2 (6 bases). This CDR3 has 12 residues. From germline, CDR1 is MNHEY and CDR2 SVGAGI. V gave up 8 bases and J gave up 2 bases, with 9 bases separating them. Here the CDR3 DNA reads TGTGCCAGCGCCCGGGGGCAAGAGACCCAGTACTTC. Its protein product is CASARGQETQYF.

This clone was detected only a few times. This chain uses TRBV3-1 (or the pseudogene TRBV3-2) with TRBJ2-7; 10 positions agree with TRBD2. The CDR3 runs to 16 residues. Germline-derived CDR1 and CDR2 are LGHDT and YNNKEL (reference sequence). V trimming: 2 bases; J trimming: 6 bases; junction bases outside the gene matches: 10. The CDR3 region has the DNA TGTGCCAGCAGCCAACCCCCAGCGGGGGGGCCGGTCGAGCAGTACTTC. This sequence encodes CASSQPPAGGPVEQYF.

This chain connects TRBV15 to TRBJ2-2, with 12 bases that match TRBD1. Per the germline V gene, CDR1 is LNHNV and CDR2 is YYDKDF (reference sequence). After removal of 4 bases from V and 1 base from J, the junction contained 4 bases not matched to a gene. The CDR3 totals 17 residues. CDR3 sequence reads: CATSTGQGAGNTGELFF. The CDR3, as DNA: TGTGCCACCAGCACGGGACAGGGGGCAGGGAACACCGGGGAGCTGTTTTTT. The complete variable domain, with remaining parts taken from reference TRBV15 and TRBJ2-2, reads DAMVIQNPRYQVTQFGKPVTLSCSQTLNHNVMYWYQQKSSQAPKLLFHYYDKDFNNEADTPDNFQSRRPNTSFCFLDIRSPGLGDTAMYLCATSTGQGAGNTGELFFGEGSRLTVL.

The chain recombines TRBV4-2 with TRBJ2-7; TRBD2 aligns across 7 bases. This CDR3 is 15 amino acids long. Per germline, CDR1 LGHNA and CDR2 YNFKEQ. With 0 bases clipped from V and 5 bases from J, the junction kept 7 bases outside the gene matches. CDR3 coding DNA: TGTGCCAGCAGCCAAGATTACGGGGGGAACAACGAGCAGTACTTC. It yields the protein CASSQDYGGNNEQYF.

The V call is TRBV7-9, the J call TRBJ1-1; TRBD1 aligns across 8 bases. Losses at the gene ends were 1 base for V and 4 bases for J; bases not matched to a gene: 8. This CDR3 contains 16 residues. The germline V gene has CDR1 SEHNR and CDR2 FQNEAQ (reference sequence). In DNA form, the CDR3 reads TGTGCCAGCAGCTTAGAATGGACAGGGAAGGGCACTGAAGCTTTCTTT. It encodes CASSLEWTGKGTEAFF.

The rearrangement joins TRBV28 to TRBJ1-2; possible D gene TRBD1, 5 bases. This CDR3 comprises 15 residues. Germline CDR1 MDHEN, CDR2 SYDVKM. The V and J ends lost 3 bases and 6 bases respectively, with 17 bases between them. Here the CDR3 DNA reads TGTGCCAGCAGTTTGGGGGTCGGGGAGGTGCATGGCTACACCTTC. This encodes CASSLGVGEVHGYTF.

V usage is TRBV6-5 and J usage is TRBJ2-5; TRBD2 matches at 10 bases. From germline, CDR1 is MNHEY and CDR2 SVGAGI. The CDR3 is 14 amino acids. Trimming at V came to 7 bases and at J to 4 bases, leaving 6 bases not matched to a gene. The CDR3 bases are TGTGCCAGCACCCGGGTAGCGGGAGGAGAGACCCAGTACTTC. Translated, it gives CASTRVAGGETQYF.